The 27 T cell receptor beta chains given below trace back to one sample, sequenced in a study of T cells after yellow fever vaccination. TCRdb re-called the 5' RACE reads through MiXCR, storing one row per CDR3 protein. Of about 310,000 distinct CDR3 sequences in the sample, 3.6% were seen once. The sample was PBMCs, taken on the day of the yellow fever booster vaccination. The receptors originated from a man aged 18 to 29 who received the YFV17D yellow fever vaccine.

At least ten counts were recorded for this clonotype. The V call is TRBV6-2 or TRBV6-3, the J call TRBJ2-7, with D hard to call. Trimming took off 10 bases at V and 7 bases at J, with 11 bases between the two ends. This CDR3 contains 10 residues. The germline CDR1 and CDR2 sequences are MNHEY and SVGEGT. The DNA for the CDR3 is TGTGCCACCCGCACTTGGGAGCAGTACGTC. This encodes CATRTWEQYV.

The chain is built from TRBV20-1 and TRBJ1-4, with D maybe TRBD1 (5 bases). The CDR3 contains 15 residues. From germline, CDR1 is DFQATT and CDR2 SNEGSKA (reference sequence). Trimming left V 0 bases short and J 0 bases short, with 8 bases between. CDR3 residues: CSARDWTPTNEKLFF. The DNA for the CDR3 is TGCAGTGCTAGAGACTGGACACCAACTAATGAAAAACTGTTTTTT.

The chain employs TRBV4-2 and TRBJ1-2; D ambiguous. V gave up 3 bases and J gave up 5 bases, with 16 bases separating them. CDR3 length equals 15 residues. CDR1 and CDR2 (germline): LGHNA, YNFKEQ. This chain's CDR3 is CASSQEGLTHYGYTF. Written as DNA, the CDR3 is TGTGCCAGCAGCCAGGAAGGACTTACACATTATGGCTACACCTTC.

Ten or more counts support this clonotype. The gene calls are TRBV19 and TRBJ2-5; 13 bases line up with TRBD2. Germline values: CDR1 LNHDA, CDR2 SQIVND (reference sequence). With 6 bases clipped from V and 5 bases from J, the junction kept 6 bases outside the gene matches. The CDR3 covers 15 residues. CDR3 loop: CASSLTSGGFETQYF. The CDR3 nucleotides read TGTGCCAGTAGCTTGACTAGCGGGGGGTTTGAGACCCAGTACTTC.

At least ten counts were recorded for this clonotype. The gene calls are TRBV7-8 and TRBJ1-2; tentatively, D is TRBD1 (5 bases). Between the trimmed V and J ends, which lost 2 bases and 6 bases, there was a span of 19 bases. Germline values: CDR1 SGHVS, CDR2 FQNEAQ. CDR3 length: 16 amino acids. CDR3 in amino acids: CASSLSSTGALDGYTF. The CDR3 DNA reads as TGTGCCAGCAGCTTAAGCTCAACTGGGGCACTCGATGGCTACACCTTC.

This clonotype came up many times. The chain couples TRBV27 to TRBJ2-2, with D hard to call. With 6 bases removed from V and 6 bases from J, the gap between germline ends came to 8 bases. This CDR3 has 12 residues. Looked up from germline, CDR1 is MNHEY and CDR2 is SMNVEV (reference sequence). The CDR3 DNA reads TGTGCCAGCAGCCTAACCCCCGGGGAGCTGTTTTTT. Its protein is CASSLTPGELFF.

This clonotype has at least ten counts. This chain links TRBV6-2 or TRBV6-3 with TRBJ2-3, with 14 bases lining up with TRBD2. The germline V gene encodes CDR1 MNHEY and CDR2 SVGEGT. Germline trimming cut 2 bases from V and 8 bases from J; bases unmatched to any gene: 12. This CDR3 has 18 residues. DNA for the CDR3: TGTGCCAGCAGTTACCTTAGGACTAGCGGGGGGATCCGAAGTACGCAGTATTTT. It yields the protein CASSYLRTSGGIRSTQYF.

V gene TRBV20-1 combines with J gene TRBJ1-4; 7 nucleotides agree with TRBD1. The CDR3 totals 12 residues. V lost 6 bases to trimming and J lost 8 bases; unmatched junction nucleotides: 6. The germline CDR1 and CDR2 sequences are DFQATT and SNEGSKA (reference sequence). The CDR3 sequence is CSAPTGREKLFF. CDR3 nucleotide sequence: TGCAGTGCCCCGACAGGGAGGGAAAAACTGTTTTTT.

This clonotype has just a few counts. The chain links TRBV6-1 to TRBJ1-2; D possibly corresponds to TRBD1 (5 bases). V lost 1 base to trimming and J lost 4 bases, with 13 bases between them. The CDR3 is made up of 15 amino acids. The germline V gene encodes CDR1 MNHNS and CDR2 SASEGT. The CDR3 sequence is CASSEGPGTAYGYTF. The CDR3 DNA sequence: TGTGCCAGCAGTGAAGGGCCCGGGACCGCCTATGGCTACACCTTC.

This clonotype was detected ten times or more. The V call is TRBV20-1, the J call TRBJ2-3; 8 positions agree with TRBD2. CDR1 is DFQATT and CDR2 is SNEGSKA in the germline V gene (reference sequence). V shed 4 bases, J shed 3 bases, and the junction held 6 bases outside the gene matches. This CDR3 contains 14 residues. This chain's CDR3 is CSAITLAGTDTQYF. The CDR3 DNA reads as TGCAGTGCTATAACCCTAGCGGGTACAGATACGCAGTATTTT.

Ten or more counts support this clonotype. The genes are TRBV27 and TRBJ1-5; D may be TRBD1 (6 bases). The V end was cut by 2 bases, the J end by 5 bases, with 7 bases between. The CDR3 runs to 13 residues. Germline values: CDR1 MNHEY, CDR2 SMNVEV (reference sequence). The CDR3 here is CASSLAGDQPQHF. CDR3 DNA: TGTGCCAGCAGTTTAGCAGGGGATCAGCCCCAGCATTTT.

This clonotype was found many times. CDR3 residues: CASSYEYSPLHF. The DNA for the CDR3 is TGTGCCAGCAGTTACGAGTATTCACCCCTCCACTTT. The J gene is TRBJ1-6, the V gene TRBV6-2 or TRBV6-3; no clear D gene. The CDR3 loop spans 12 amino acids. Trimming took 2 bases from V and 8 from J, leaving 4 bases between them. The germline CDR1 and CDR2 sequences are MNHEY and SVGEGT.

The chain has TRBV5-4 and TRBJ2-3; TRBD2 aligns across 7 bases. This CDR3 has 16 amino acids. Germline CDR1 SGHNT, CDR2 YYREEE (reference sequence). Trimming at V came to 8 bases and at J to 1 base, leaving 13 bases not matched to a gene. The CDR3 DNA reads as TGTGCCAGACCCCTGGCTCCCCTAGCGGGCACAGATACGCAGTATTTT. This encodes CARPLAPLAGTDTQYF. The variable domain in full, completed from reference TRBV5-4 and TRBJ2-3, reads ETGVTQSPTHLIKTRGQQVTLRCSSQSGHNTVSWYQQALGQGPQFIFQYYREEENGRGNFPPRFSGLQFPNYSSELNVNALELDDSALYLCARPLAPLAGTDTQYFGPGTRLTVL.

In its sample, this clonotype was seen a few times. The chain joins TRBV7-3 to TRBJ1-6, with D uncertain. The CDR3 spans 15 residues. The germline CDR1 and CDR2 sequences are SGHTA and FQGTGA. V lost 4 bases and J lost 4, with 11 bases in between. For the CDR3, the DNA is TGTGCCAGCAGCTCCTTCTGGAAATATAATTCACCCCTCCACTTT. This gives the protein CASSSFWKYNSPLHF.

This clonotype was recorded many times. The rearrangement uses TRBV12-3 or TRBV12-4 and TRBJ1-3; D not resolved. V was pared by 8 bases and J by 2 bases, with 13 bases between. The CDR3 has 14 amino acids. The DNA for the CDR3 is TGTGCCAGCGTAAACAGTAATCCTGGAAACACCATATATTTT. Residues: CASVNSNPGNTIYF.

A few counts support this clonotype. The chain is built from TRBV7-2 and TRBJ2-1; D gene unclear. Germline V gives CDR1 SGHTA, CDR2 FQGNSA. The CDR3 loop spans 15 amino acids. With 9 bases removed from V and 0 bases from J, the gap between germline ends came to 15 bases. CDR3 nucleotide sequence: TGTGCCAGTTGCAAGGATGGGTTCTCCTACAATGAGCAGTTCTTC. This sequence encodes CASCKDGFSYNEQFF.

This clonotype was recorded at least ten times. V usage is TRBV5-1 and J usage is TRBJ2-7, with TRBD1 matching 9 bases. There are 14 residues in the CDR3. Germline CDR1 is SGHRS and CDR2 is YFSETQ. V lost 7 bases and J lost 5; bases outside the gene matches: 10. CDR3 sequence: CASGNGQGFNEQYF. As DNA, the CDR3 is TGCGCCAGCGGAAACGGACAGGGGTTCAACGAGCAGTACTTC.

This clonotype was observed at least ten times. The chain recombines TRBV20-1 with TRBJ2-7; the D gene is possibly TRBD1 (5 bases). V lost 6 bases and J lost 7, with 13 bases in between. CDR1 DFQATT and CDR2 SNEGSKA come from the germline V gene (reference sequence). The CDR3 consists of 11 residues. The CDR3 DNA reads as TGCAGTGCCACCGCTAAGGGGGAGCAGTACTTC. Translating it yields CSATAKGEQYF.

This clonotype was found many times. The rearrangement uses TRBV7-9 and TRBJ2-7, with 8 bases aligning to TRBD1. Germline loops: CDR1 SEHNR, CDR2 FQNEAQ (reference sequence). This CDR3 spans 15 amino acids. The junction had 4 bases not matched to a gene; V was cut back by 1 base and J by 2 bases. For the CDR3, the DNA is TGTGCCAGCAGCTTAGAGGCAGGGGGCACCTACGAGCAGTACTTC. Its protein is CASSLEAGGTYEQYF. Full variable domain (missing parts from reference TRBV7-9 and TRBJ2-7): DTGVSQNPRHKITKRGQNVTFRCDPISEHNRLYWYRQTLGQGPEFLTYFQNEAQLEKSRLLSDRFSAERPKGSFSTLEIQRTEQGDSAMYLCASSLEAGGTYEQYFGPGTRLTVT.

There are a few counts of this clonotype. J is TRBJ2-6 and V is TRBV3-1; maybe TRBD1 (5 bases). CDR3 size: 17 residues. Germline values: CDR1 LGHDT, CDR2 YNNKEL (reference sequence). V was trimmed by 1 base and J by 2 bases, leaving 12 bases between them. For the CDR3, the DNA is TGTGCCAGCAGCCAAGGGTTCAGGGTAGCTGGGGCCAACGTCCTGACTTTC. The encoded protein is CASSQGFRVAGANVLTF.

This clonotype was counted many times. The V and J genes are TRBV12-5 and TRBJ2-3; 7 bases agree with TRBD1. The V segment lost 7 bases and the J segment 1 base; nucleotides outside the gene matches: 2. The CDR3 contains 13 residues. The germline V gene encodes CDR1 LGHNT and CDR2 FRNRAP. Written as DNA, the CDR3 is TGTGCTAGTGACAGGGGCGGCACAGATACGCAGTATTTT. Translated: CASDRGGTDTQYF.

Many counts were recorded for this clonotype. CDR3 sequence reads: CASKSGTEQETQYF. The CDR3 DNA follows: TGTGCCAGCAAATCCGGGACAGAGCAAGAGACCCAGTACTTC. J is TRBJ2-5 and V is TRBV12-3 or TRBV12-4; TRBD1 agrees at 7 bases. The CDR3 consists of 14 residues. The V and J ends lost 7 bases and 2 bases, in that order; junction bases with no gene match: 7.

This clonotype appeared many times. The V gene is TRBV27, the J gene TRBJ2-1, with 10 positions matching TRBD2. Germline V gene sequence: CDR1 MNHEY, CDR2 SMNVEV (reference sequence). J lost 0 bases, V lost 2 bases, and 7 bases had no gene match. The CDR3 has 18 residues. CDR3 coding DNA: TGTGCCAGCAGTTTAAATCCAGGACTAGCGGACTCCTACAATGAGCAGTTCTTC. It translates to CASSLNPGLADSYNEQFF.

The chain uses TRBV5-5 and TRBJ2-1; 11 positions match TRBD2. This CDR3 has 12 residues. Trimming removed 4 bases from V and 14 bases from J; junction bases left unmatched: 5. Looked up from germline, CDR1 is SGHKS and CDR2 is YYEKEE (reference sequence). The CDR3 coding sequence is TGTGCCAGCAGCGTGGGACTAGCGGAGGAGTTCTTC. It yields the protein CASSVGLAEEFF.

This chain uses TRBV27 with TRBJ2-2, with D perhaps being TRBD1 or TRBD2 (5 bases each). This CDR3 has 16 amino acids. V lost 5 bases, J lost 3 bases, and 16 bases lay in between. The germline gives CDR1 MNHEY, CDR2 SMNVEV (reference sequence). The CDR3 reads CASSGGTGSYTGELFF. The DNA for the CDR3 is TGTGCCAGCAGTGGGGGAACCGGGTCCTACACCGGGGAGCTGTTTTTT.

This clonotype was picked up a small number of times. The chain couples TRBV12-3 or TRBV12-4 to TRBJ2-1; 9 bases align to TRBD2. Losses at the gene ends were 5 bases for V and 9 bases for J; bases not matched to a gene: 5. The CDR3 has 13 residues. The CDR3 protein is CASSPGLASEQFF. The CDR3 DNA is TGTGCCAGCAGTCCGGGACTAGCAAGTGAGCAGTTCTTC.

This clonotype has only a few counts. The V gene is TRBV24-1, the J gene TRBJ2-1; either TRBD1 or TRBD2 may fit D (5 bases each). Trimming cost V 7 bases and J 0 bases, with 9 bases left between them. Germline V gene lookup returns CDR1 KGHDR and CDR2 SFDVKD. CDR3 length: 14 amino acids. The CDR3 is CATRGPSSYNEQFF. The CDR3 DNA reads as TGTGCCACCAGGGGACCGAGCTCCTACAATGAGCAGTTCTTC.